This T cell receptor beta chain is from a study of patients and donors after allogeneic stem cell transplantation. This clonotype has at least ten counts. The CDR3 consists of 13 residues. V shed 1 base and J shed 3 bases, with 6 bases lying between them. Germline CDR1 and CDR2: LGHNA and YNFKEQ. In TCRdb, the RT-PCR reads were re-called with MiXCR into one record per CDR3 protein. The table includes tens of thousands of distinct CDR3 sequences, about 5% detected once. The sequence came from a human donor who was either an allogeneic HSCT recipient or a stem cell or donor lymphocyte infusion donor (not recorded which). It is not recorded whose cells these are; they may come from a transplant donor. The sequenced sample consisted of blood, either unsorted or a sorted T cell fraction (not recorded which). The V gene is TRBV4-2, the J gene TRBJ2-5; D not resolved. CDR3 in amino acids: CASSQVVEETQYF. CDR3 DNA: TGTGCCAGCAGCCAAGTTGTGGAAGAGACCCAGTACTTC.